This T cell receptor (beta chain) stems from a study of CD8 T cells in ankylosing spondylitis. The V and J ends lost 5 bases and 5 bases, in that order; junction bases with no gene match: 10. This CDR3 region has 16 residues. The V gene's germline CDR1 is MDHEN and CDR2 SYDVKM. This clonotype was counted at least ten times. TCRdb itself ran the 5' RACE reads through MiXCR, one entry per CDR3 protein. The top ten clones hold 2.5% to 3.5% of a sample with around 120,000 distinct CDR3 sequences, roughly 9% of them seen once. V is TRBV28 and J is TRBJ2-3; TRBD2 agrees at 10 bases. This clonotype was obtained from a male donor with ankylosing spondylitis or in good health (not recorded which). Sequencing input: blood, either unsorted or a sorted T cell fraction (not recorded which). The chain's CDR3 is CASSPKLAGLGDTQYF. The CDR3 bases are TGTGCCAGCAGTCCCAAACTAGCGGGATTGGGAGATACGCAGTATTTT.